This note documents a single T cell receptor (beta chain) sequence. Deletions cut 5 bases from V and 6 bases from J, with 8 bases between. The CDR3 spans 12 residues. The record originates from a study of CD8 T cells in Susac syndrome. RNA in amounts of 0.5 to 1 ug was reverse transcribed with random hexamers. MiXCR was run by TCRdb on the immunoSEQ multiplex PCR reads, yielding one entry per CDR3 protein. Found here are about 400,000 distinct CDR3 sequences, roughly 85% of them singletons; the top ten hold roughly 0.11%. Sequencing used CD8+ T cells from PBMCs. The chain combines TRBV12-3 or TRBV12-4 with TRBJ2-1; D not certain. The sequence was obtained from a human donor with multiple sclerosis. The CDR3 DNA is TGTGCCAGCAGTCCCGCTCCCAATGAGCAGTTCTTC. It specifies CASSPAPNEQFF.